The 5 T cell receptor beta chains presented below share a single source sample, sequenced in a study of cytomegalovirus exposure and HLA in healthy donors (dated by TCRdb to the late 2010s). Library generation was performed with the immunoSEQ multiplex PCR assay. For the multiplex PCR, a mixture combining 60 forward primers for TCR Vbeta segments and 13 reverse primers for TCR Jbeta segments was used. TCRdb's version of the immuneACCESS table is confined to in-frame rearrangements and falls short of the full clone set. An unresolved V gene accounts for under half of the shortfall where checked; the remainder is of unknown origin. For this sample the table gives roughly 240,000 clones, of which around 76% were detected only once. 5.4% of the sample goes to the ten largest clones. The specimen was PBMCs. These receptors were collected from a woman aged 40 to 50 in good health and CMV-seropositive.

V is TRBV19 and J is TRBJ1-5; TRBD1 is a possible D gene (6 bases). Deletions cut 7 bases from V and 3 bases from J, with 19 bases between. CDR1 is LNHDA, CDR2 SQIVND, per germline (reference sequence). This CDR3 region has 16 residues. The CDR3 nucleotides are TGTGCCAGTATTGGGGGGGCGGGTCGCGACAATCAGCCCCAGCATTTT. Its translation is CASIGGAGRDNQPQHF.

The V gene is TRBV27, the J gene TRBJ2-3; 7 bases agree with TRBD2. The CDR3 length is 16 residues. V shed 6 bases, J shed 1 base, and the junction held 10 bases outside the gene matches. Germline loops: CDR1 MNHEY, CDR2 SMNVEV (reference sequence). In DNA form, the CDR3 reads TGTGCCAGCAGATATAGCGGGTTGAGACGCACAGATACGCAGTATTTT. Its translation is CASRYSGLRRTDTQYF.

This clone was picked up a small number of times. CDR3 residues: CASSSDRGETQYF. The CDR3 DNA reads TGTGCCAGCAGCTCGGACAGGGGAGAGACCCAGTACTTC. The J gene is TRBJ2-5, the V gene TRBV9; 9 nucleotides align to TRBD1. The V gene's germline CDR1 is SGDLS and CDR2 YYNGEE. CDR3 length: 13 residues. J gave up 4 bases and V 4 bases, and 2 bases lay outside the gene matches.

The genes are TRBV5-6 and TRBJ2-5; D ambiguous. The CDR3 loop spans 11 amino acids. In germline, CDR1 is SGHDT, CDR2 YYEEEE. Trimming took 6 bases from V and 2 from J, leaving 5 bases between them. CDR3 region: CASKYQETQYF. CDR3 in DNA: TGTGCCAGCAAATATCAAGAGACCCAGTACTTC.

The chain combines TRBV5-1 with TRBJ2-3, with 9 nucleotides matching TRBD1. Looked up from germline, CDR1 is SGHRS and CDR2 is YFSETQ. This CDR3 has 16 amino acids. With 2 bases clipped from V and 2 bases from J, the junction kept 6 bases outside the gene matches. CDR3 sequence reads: CASSFSWTGVTDTQYF. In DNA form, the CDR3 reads TGCGCCAGCAGCTTTTCGTGGACAGGGGTCACAGATACGCAGTATTTT. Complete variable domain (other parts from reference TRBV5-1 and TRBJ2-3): KAGVTQTPRYLIKTRGQQVTLSCSPISGHRSVSWYQQTPGQGLQFLFEYFSETQRNKGNFPGRFSGRQFSNSRSEMNVSTLELGDSALYLCASSFSWTGVTDTQYFGPGTRLTVL.